This T cell receptor beta chain is drawn from a study of T cells in Graves' hyperthyroidism and ophthalmopathy. Overall study results and limits: A model using 13 V-J features told ophthalmopathy apart from stable hyperthyroidism. The majority of expanded thyroid clonotypes above 0.001 also appeared in blood.

Reasons for excluding patients were uncontrolled infection, other autoimmune disease, pregnancy or lactation. Clinical symptoms, serum thyroxine and TRAb, thyroid ultrasound and orbital computed tomography together formed the diagnostic basis. Of note for this clonotype: Its antigen is unknown.

Amplification yielded TCR beta CDR3 regions, with RNA transcripts as the source. The HTBI set primed first-round TCR CDR3 RT-PCR. TCRdb redid the calling of the multiplex PCR reads with MiXCR, one entry per CDR3 protein. The sample holds fewer than 250,000 distinct CDR3 sequences; roughly 15% are singletons and the top ten take approximately 30%. The CDR3 runs to 12 residues. V was cut by 7 bases and J by 8 bases, with 11 bases left in between. Germline V gives CDR1 MDHEN, CDR2 SYDVKM. The sequence derives from a woman aged 18-29 years with Graves' ophthalmopathy. Sequencing was done on a sample of blood. The chain uses TRBV28 and TRBJ1-4, with D maybe TRBD1 (6 bases). DNA for the CDR3: TGTGCCAGCACCAAGGGGGGCGAAAAACTGTTTTTT. Translated, it gives CASTKGGEKLFF.